A selection of T cell receptor beta chains follows, all from one sample in a study of CD8 T cells in Susac syndrome. Using its own MiXCR run on the immunoSEQ multiplex PCR reads, TCRdb lists one record per CDR3 protein. The sample lists 110,000 or so distinct CDR3 sequences, more than 85% occurring once. The sample consisted of CD4+ T cells from PBMCs. Source of these receptors: a human donor with multiple sclerosis. The CDR3 runs from the conserved cysteine through the conserved F or W. The D gene is left open where the match is weak. Clone size is stated in some rows and not others, as once, few, many or a class when expanded.

j_gene,abundance,v_gene,d_gene,CDR3nt,CDR3aa
TRBJ2-2,NA,TRBV14,NA,TGTGCCAGCAGCCCCCCCCTAGGATACACCGGGGAGCTGTTTTTT,CASSPPLGYTGELFF
TRBJ2-7,once,TRBV20-1,NA,TGCAGTGCTAGTCCCTACACTGGCTCCTACGAGCAGTACTTC,CSASPYTGSYEQYF
TRBJ2-7,NA,TRBV13,NA,TGTGCCAGCAGCTCAGTCAGGGATACCTACGAGCAGTACTTC,CASSSVRDTYEQYF
TRBJ1-2,NA,TRBV7-2,NA,TGTGCCAGCAGCTTGGTGTTAGCAGACAGTAAGGGCTACACCTTC,CASSLVLADSKGYTF
TRBJ2-2,NA,TRBV24-1,NA,TGTGCCACCAACAAGGAGGGATTCGGGGAGCTGTTTTTT,CATNKEGFGELFF
TRBJ2-7,NA,TRBV6-5,NA,TGTGCCAGCAGTTACTCGGGACATGGAACCCTCGAGCAGTACTTC,CASSYSGHGTLEQYF
TRBJ1-5,NA,TRBV3-1,NA,TGTGCCAGCAGCCTCGCGGCAGATCAGCCCCAGCATTTT,CASSLAADQPQHF
TRBJ1-1,NA,TRBV5-1,NA,TGCGCCAGCAGCTTTGGCAGAGCAGGTCGAGTCCCTGAAGCTTTCTTT,CASSFGRAGRVPEAFF
TRBJ1-2,NA,TRBV6-6,TRBD1,TGTGCCAGCAGTCCGGACAGGGGGCAACATGGCTACACCTTC,CASSPDRGQHGYTF
TRBJ2-2,NA,TRBV7-9,NA,TGTGCCAGCAACCGACCAGGGGAGGACACCGGGGAGCTGTTTTTT,CASNRPGEDTGELFF
TRBJ1-2,NA,TRBV7-9,NA,TGTGCCAGCAGCCCAACGCAGGGTAACTATGGCTACACCTTC,CASSPTQGNYGYTF
TRBJ1-5,NA,TRBV30,NA,TGTGCCTGGAGTGTGATGGGGGACGGCAATCAGCCCCAGCATTTT,CAWSVMGDGNQPQHF
TRBJ1-5,NA,TRBV3-1,NA,TGTGCCAGCAGCCAAGGGTCACGGGATCAGCCCCAGCATTTT,CASSQGSRDQPQHF
TRBJ1-1,NA,TRBV30,NA,TGTGCCTGGAGTCAAGGGTTTAACACTGAAGCTTTCTTT,CAWSQGFNTEAFF
TRBJ1-2,NA,TRBV20-1,TRBD1,TGCAGTGCTGCCTTTGGGACAGACCTTGGCTACACCTTC,CSAAFGTDLGYTF
TRBJ1-1,NA,TRBV30,NA,TGTGCCTGGACCAGACAGGTGGCGAACACTGAAGCTTTCTTT,CAWTRQVANTEAFF
TRBJ1-2,NA,TRBV18,NA,TGTGCCAGCTACGGACAGACGGATGGCTACACCTTC,CASYGQTDGYTF
TRBJ1-2,NA,TRBV2,NA,TGTGCCAGCAGTGAACAGGGACAACCTAACTATGGCTACACCTTC,CASSEQGQPNYGYTF
TRBJ2-7,NA,TRBV4-2,TRBD1,TGTGCCAGCAGCCACCTAACGGGACAGGGGGTAGGAGAGCAGTACTTC,CASSHLTGQGVGEQYF
TRBJ2-4,once,TRBV19,TRBD1,TGTGCCAGTAGGAGTGACAGGGGAGGAAACATTCAGTACTTC,CASRSDRGGNIQYF
TRBJ1-2,NA,TRBV29-1,NA,TGCAGCGTTGATAAGGGCACCTTC,CSVDKGTF
TRBJ1-1,once,TRBV30,NA,TGTGCCTGGAACCGGATCCCAGGGACCGGCACTGAAGCTTTCTTT,CAWNRIPGTGTEAFF
TRBJ2-7,NA,TRBV7-2,NA,TGTGCCAGCAGCTTAGGGGCTCCCCAGTCCTACGAGCAGTACTTC,CASSLGAPQSYEQYF
TRBJ1-2,NA,TRBV2,NA,TGTGCCAGCAGTGAATCCGATCCTGATGGCTACACCTTC,CASSESDPDGYTF
TRBJ2-1,NA,TRBV30,TRBD2,TGTGCCTGGAGTGTACAGGGGACTAGCGGGGGGTCTGAGCAGTTCTTC,CAWSVQGTSGGSEQFF
TRBJ1-2,once,TRBV5-1,NA,TGCGCCAGCAGAGGGTATGAGAGTGCTAACTATGGCTACACCTTC,CASRGYESANYGYTF
TRBJ1-1,NA,TRBV2,NA,TGTGCCAGCAAAACAGAGATGAACACTGAAGCTTTCTTT,CASKTEMNTEAFF
TRBJ2-4,NA,TRBV19,TRBD2,TGTGCCAGTACCCTGGGACTACCTTCCAGCATTCAGTACTTC,CASTLGLPSSIQYF
TRBJ1-2,NA,TRBV3-1,NA,TGTGCCAGCAGCCAAGGGCAGGGTCGGAGTGGCTACACCTTC,CASSQGQGRSGYTF
TRBJ2-2,NA,TRBV28,TRBD2,TGTGCCAGCAGTTTATGGTCACTAGCGGGGGGGCCCGGGGAGCTGTTTTTT,CASSLWSLAGGPGELFF
TRBJ1-5,NA,TRBV15,NA,TGTGCCACCAGCAGACGTGTTTTCGGAGGCGGCAGCAATCAGCCCCAGCATTTT,CATSRRVFGGGSNQPQHF
TRBJ2-7,NA,TRBV7-2,NA,TGTGCCAGCAGCTTAGAGGGGGGCTCTGCGCGGAACGAGCAGTACTTC,CASSLEGGSARNEQYF